The 16 T cell receptor beta chains reported below all come from one sample, sequenced in a study of blood T cells in healthy people across ages (dated by TCRdb to about 2015). Receptor amplification or capture employed 5' RACE. Sequenced using an Illumina HiSeq 2500. A second PCR of about 7 to 12 cycles was run with a J-beta primer mix and a sample-barcoded 5' primer. Using fastp trimming at Q25 and MiXCR clonotype assembly, TCRdb reanalyzed the public sequencing data and kept in-frame beta chains. Every CDR3 protein is listed once, alongside the most common genes and DNA of its rows. The sample contains more than 800,000 distinct CDR3 sequences, around 43% of them found a single time. The ten top clones hold 15% to 20% of the sample. Sequencing was done on a sample of blood. The receptors derive from a woman aged 60-70 years in good health.

The CDR3 DNA reads as TGTGCCAGCAGCCAAGGTTCCGGGACAGTGCTCCGCGAGCAGTACTTC. Its translation: CASSQGSGTVLREQYF. The chain has TRBV4-2 and TRBJ2-5; 7 bases agree with TRBD1. The J call may be mistaken, given a closer DNA end match to TRBJ2-7. The CDR3 sequence is 16 residues long. Germline CDR1 LGHNA, CDR2 YNFKEQ.

The J gene is TRBJ2-7, the V gene TRBV12-3 or TRBV12-4; 7 positions agree with TRBD1. The CDR3 is made up of 13 amino acids. With V trimmed by 10 bases and J by 6 bases, 12 bases remained unmatched. The CDR3 spells CATLRQGEREQYF. CDR3 in DNA: TGTGCCACCCTTAGACAGGGTGAGCGCGAGCAGTACTTC.

The chain is built from TRBV27 and TRBJ2-5; 8 bases line up with TRBD2. Trimming at V came to 6 bases and at J to 5 bases, leaving 8 bases not matched to a gene. From germline, CDR1 is MNHEY and CDR2 SMNVEV (reference sequence). CDR3 length equals 14 residues. The CDR3 here is CASRPGLDGETQYF. CDR3 in DNA: TGTGCCAGCAGACCGGGACTAGATGGGGAGACCCAGTACTTC.

V gene TRBV20-1 combines with J gene TRBJ1-6; the D is unclear. The ends were cut back, 1 base at V and 6 bases at J, with 7 bases in the middle. The CDR3 totals 13 residues. Germline CDR1 and CDR2: DFQATT and SNEGSKA (reference sequence). Here the CDR3 reads CSARGLTNSPLHF. CDR3 sequence (DNA): TGCAGTGCTAGAGGACTTACTAATTCACCCCTCCACTTT.

The J gene is TRBJ2-7, the V gene TRBV2; no definite D call. V was cut by 3 bases and J by 2 bases, with 8 bases left in between. There are 13 residues in the CDR3. Germline loops: CDR1 SNHLY, CDR2 FYNNEI. The CDR3 loop reads CASSDRRPYEQYF. CDR3 DNA sequence: TGTGCCAGCAGTGACAGGAGACCCTACGAGCAGTACTTC.

This clonotype was picked up many times. The chain uses TRBV9 and TRBJ2-7, with a tentative D call TRBD1 (6 bases). Germline CDR1 SGDLS, CDR2 YYNGEE. Between the trimmed V and J ends, which lost 0 bases and 4 bases, there was a span of 11 bases. This CDR3 region has 14 residues. As DNA, the CDR3 is TGTGCCAGCAGCGTAGCTACAGGGAAATACGAGCAGTACTTC. Translating it yields CASSVATGKYEQYF.

This clonotype appeared a few times. This chain connects TRBV20-1 to TRBJ2-5, with 10 positions matching TRBD2. The germline gives CDR1 DFQATT, CDR2 SNEGSKA (reference sequence). The CDR3 contains 15 residues. With V trimmed by 3 bases and J by 2 bases, 6 bases remained unmatched. CDR3 sequence (DNA): TGCAGTGCTAGTTTTAGCGGGAGGAAGCAAGAGACCCAGTACTTC. Encoded protein: CSASFSGRKQETQYF.

This clonotype is a singleton in its sample. This chain uses TRBV28 with TRBJ1-1, with 10 positions matching TRBD1. Looked up from germline, CDR1 is MDHEN and CDR2 is SYDVKM. V shed 6 bases and J 0 bases; nucleotides not matched to a gene: 7. The CDR3 has 16 amino acids. The CDR3 spells CASSRQGAGMNTEAFF. Here the CDR3 DNA reads TGTGCCAGCAGCAGACAGGGGGCGGGGATGAACACTGAAGCTTTCTTT.

The chain combines TRBV29-1 with TRBJ2-1; the match to TRBD2 covers 7 bases. Germline loops: CDR1 SQVTM, CDR2 ANQGSEA. V trimming: 7 bases; J trimming: 7 bases; junction bases outside the gene matches: 4. The CDR3 loop spans 11 amino acids. This chain's CDR3 is CSAERGNEQFF. CDR3 nucleotide sequence: TGCAGCGCCGAGCGGGGTAATGAGCAGTTCTTC.

V usage is TRBV6-1 and J usage is TRBJ2-3; 8 positions agree with TRBD2. CDR3 length: 16 amino acids. CDR1 MNHNS and CDR2 SASEGT come from the germline V gene. J gave up 4 bases and V 6 bases, and 12 bases lay outside the gene matches. The CDR3 sequence is CASSAFTSGGADTQYF. As DNA, the CDR3 is TGTGCCAGCAGCGCATTCACTAGCGGAGGGGCAGATACGCAGTATTTT.

This clonotype was counted between two and nine times. The chain is built from TRBV18 and TRBJ2-5; D is undetermined. Germline V gene lookup returns CDR1 KGHSH and CDR2 LQKENI. Trimming left V 5 bases short and J 5 bases short, with 9 bases between. CDR3 size: 12 residues. The chain's CDR3 is CASSTAVETQYF. As DNA, the CDR3 is TGTGCCAGCTCAACGGCTGTGGAGACCCAGTACTTC.

V and J are TRBV14 and TRBJ2-1; 14 nucleotides match TRBD2. Germline CDR1 SGHDN, CDR2 FVKESK. The ends lost 0 bases at V and 6 bases at J; junction bases unmatched: 4. There are 17 residues in the CDR3. The CDR3 DNA reads as TGTGCCAGCAGCCAAGATGCGGGACTAGCGGGAGTCAATGAGCAGTTCTTC. It encodes CASSQDAGLAGVNEQFF.

In this sample, this clonotype turned up many times. This chain joins TRBV20-1 and TRBJ2-7; D is ambiguous. Germline CDR1 DFQATT, CDR2 SNEGSKA (reference sequence). V was shortened by 7 bases and J by 7 bases, with 14 bases between the two germline ends. The CDR3 consists of 11 residues. The chain's CDR3 is CSVLEAWEQYF. The CDR3 region has the DNA TGCAGTGTTCTAGAGGCGTGGGAGCAGTACTTC.

The sample holds many counts of this clonotype. The chain combines TRBV29-1 with TRBJ2-1, with D possibly being TRBD2 (6 bases). Germline lookup yields CDR1 SQVTM and CDR2 ANQGSEA. V was cut by 7 bases and J by 5 bases, with 9 bases left in between. The CDR3 has 11 amino acids. The DNA of the CDR3 is TGCAGCGCCGGACTAAACAATGAGCAGTTCTTC. This encodes CSAGLNNEQFF.

This chain links TRBV27 with TRBJ1-4; perhaps TRBD1 as D (6 bases). Trimming cost V 5 bases and J 1 base, with 11 bases left between them. CDR1 is MNHEY and CDR2 is SMNVEV in the germline V gene (reference sequence). The CDR3 is 15 residues long. Here the CDR3 DNA reads TGTGCCAGCAGTAATTGGGGGCTAACTAATGAAAAACTGTTTTTT. Translated: CASSNWGLTNEKLFF.

This chain connects TRBV12-3 or TRBV12-4 to TRBJ2-7, with 11 bases aligning to TRBD2. J was trimmed by 2 bases and V by 0 bases; bases with no gene match: 6. CDR3 length: 17 amino acids. CDR3 sequence (DNA): TGTGCCAGCAGTTTAGCGAGAACTAGCGGGAGCCCCTACGAGCAGTACTTC. It specifies CASSLARTSGSPYEQYF.